A single sample is the source of the 2 T cell receptor beta chains below, sequenced in a study of T cell changes during pregnancy in multiple sclerosis. Only in-frame clones appear in the TCRdb table, and some are missing; sequencing was by immunoSEQ multiplex PCR. In the table there are under 95,000 clones, roughly 92% of which are singletons. The source material was peripheral blood, sampled in the second trimester of pregnancy. The receptors here all came from a female donor with multiple sclerosis, enrolled in a pregnancy study.

CDR3 sequence (DNA): TGTGCCAGCACCCGGGACAGCTACCAAGAGACCCAGTACTTC. Protein product: CASTRDSYQETQYF. The chain combines TRBV28 with TRBJ2-5; 7 bases align to TRBD1. The length of the CDR3 is 14 residues. Trimming at V came to 7 bases and at J to 0 bases, leaving 5 bases not matched to a gene. The germline CDR1 and CDR2 sequences are MDHEN and SYDVKM.

This clone turned up a few times. This chain connects TRBV6-6 to TRBJ2-7; 7 bases are a match to TRBD2. V dropped 6 bases and J dropped 0; count of bases not matched to a gene: 5. Per germline, CDR1 MNHNY and CDR2 SVGAGI (reference sequence). This CDR3 is built from 14 residues. CDR3 sequence (DNA): TGTGCCAGCAGGGAGCGGGAATCCTCCTACGAGCAGTACTTC. It is translated as CASRERESSYEQYF.